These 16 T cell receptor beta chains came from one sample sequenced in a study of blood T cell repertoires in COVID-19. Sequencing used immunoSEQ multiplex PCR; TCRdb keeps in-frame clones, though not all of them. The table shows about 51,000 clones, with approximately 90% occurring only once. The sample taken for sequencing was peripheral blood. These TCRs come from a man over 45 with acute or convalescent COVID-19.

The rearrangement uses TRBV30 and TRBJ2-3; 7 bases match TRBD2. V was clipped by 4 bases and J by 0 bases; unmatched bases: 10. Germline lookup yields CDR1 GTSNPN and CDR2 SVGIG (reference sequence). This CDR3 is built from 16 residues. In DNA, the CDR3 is TGTGCCTGGACTGGCGGGGGAGCCCGAAGCACAGATACGCAGTATTTT. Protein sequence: CAWTGGGARSTDTQYF. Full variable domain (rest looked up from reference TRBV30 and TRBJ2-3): SQTIHQWPATLVQPVGSPLSLECTVEGTSNPNLYWYRQAAGRGLQLLFYSVGIGQISSEVPQNLSASRPQDRQFILSSKKLLLSDSGFYLCAWTGGGARSTDTQYFGPGTRLTVL.

CDR3: CASSLGTGVLGETQYF. Written as DNA, the CDR3 is TGCGCCAGCAGTCTAGGGACAGGGGTATTGGGAGAGACCCAGTACTTC. This chain connects TRBV5-1 to TRBJ2-5; TRBD1 matches at 10 bases. Trimming cost V 5 bases and J 4 bases; bases outside gene matches: 11. The CDR3 sequence is 16 residues long. Germline V gene lookup returns CDR1 SGHRS and CDR2 YFSETQ.

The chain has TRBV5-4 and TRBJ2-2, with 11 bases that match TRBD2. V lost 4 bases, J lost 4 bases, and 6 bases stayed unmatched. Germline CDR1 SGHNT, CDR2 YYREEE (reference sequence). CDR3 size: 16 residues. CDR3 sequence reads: CASSLSSGGPTGELFF. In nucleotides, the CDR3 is TGTGCCAGCAGCCTATCTAGCGGGGGGCCCACCGGGGAGCTGTTTTTT.

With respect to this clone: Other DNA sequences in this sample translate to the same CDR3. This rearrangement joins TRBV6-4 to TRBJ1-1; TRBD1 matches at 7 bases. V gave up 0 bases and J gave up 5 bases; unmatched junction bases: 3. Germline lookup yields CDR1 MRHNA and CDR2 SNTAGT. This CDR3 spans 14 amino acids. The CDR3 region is CASSDSNRGTEAFF. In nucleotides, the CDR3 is TGTGCCAGCAGTGACTCGAACAGGGGTACTGAAGCTTTCTTT.

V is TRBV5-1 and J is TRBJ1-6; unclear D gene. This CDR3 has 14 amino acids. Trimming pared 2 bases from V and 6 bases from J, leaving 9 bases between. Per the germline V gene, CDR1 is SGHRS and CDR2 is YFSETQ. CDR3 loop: CASSFEGGNSPLHF. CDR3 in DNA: TGCGCCAGCAGCTTTGAGGGTGGTAATTCACCCCTCCACTTT.

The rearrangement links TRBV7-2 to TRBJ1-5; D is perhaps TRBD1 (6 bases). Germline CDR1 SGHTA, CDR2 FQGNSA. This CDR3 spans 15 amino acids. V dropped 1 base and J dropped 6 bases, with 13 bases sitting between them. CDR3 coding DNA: TGTGCCAGCAGCTTAGAGGGGGGGACCGGTCAGCCCCAGCATTTT. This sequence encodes CASSLEGGTGQPQHF.

In nucleotides, the CDR3 is TGTGCCAGCAGCCCACCCTACCGGGACTTTCCTCGTTACGAGCAGTACTTC. This sequence encodes CASSPPYRDFPRYEQYF. The chain carries TRBV28 and TRBJ2-7; D may be TRBD2 (6 bases). The germline V gene has CDR1 MDHEN and CDR2 SYDVKM. Trimming took off 6 bases at V and 4 bases at J, with 25 bases between the two ends. CDR3 size: 17 residues.

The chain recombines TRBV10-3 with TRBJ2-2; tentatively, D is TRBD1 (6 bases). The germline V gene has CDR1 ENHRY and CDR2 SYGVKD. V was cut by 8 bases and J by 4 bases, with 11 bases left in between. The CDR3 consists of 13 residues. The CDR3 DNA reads TGTGCCATCGCGGCAGGGGCCACCGGGGAGCTGTTTTTT. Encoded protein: CAIAAGATGELFF.

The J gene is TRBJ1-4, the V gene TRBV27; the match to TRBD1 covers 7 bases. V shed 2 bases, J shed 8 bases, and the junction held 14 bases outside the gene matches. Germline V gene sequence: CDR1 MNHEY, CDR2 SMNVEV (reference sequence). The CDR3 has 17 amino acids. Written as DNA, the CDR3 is TGTGCCAGCAGTTTAAAGGCGAGGGGGCGGAGTAGGGAAAAACTGTTTTTT. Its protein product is CASSLKARGRSREKLFF.

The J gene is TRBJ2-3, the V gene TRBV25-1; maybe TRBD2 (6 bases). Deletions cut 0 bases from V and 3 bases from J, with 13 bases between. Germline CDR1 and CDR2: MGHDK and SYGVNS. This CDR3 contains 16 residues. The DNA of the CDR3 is TGTGCCAGCAGTGAATATGTTGTGCGGGGTACAGATACGCAGTATTTT. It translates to CASSEYVVRGTDTQYF. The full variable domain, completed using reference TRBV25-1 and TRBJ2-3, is EADIYQTPRYLVIGTGKKITLECSQTMGHDKMYWYQQDPGMELHLIHYSYGVNSTEKGDLSSESTVSRIRTEHFPLTLESARPSHTSQYLCASSEYVVRGTDTQYFGPGTRLTVL.

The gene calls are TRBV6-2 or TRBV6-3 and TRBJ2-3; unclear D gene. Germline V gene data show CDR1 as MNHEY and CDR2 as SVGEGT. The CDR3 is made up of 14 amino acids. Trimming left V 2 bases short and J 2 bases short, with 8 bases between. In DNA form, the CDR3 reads TGTGCCAGCAGTTACAGTACAGACACAGATACGCAGTATTTT. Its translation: CASSYSTDTDTQYF.

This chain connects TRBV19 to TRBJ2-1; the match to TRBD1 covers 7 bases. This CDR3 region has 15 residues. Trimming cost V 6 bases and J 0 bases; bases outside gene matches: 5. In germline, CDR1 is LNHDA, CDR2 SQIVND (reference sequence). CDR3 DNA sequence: TGTGCCAGTAGATTGGACAGGAGCTCCTACAATGAGCAGTTCTTC. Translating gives CASRLDRSSYNEQFF.

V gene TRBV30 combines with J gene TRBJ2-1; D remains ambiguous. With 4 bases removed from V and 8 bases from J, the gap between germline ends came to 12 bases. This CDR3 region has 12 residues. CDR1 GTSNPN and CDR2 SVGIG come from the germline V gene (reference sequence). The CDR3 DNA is TGTGCCTGGAACGGGTTGGCCCATGAGCAGTTCTTC. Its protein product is CAWNGLAHEQFF.

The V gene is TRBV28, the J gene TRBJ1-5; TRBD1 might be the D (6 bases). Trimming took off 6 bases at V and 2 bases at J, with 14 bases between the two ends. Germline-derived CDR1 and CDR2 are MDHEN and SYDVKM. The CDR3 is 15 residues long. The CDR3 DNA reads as TGTGCCAGCAGCCTACAGGGAAAGGGCAATCAGCCCCAGCATTTT. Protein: CASSLQGKGNQPQHF.

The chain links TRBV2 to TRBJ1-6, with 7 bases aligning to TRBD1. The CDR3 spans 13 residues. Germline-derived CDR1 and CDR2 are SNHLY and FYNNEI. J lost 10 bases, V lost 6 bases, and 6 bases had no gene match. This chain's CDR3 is CASRSGTASPLHF. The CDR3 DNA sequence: TGTGCCAGCAGGTCCGGGACAGCGTCACCCCTCCACTTT.

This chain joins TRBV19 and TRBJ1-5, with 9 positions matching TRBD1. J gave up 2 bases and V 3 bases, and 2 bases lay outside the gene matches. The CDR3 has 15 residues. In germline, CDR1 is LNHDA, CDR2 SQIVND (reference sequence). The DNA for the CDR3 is TGTGCCAGTAGTATGGGACAGGGAGGCAATCAGCCCCAGCATTTT. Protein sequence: CASSMGQGGNQPQHF.